The clone carrying this T cell receptor beta chain occurred many times. Germline-derived CDR1 and CDR2 are DFQATT and SNEGSKA (reference sequence). This CDR3 has 14 amino acids. Losses at the gene ends were 6 bases for V and 12 bases for J; bases not matched to a gene: 11. This specimen belongs to a study of Graves' ophthalmopathy and Graves' hyperthyroidism. In the study overall: The study drew peripheral blood at initial diagnosis, before any treatment.

Amplification targeted the TCR beta CDR3 regions, with RNA transcripts as the source material. RT-PCR with HTBI primers came first, then second-round multiplex PCR. TCRdb called the multiplex PCR reads again in MiXCR, with one record for every CDR3 protein. The repertoire includes about 380,000 distinct CDR3 sequences, 15% to 19% of them detected once, and roughly 7% sits in the top ten. Participants with hyperthyroidism, aged 18 to 65, were newly diagnosed with under 2 months' duration. This TCR derives from a woman in her late teens or twenties with stable Graves' hyperthyroidism. The specimen was peripheral blood. This chain uses TRBV20-1 with TRBJ1-6, with 10 bases fitting TRBD1. Here the CDR3 reads CSAQSGTGVEPLHF. The CDR3 nucleotides are TGCAGTGCCCAATCCGGGACAGGGGTGGAACCCCTCCACTTT.